The 24 T cell receptor beta chains in this list originate from one sample, sequenced in a study of blood T cells in healthy people across ages. The authors ran a second PCR of about 7 to 11 cycles using a sample-barcoded 5' primer and a J-beta primer mix. TCRdb processed the 5' RACE reads anew with MiXCR; each CDR3 protein has one entry. The sample comprises approximately 900,000 distinct CDR3 sequences, approximately 32% of which are singletons, and roughly 10% rests with the top ten. This sample was shared with a second study, whose subject was T cells of mothers and their children.

Sequenced input: blood. Receptor source: a woman in her thirties or forties in good health.

This clonotype was detected a few times. The J gene is TRBJ2-2, the V gene TRBV20-1; D remains unclear. V was cut by 3 bases and J by 1 base, with 9 bases left in between. There are 14 residues in the CDR3. Germline CDR1 is DFQATT and CDR2 is SNEGSKA (reference sequence). The CDR3 nucleotides are TGCAGTGCTAGTTTGCAGGAGAACACCGGGGAGCTGTTTTTT. Its translation: CSASLQENTGELFF.

This chain uses TRBV20-1 with TRBJ2-2; no firm D call. Trimming removed 1 base from V and 6 bases from J, with 12 bases in between. The CDR3 spans 14 residues. In germline, CDR1 is DFQATT, CDR2 SNEGSKA (reference sequence). The CDR3 region is CSARAGMTSGELFF. The CDR3 DNA reads as TGCAGTGCTAGAGCTGGAATGACATCCGGGGAGCTGTTTTTT.

This chain joins TRBV29-1 and TRBJ2-1; D is possibly TRBD2 (6 bases). Germline assignment: CDR1 SQVTM and CDR2 ANQGSEA. V lost 1 base and J lost 7, with 17 bases in between. The CDR3 is 15 residues long. The CDR3: CSVEGASEGRNEQFF. The CDR3 DNA reads as TGCAGCGTTGAAGGGGCATCGGAGGGAAGAAATGAGCAGTTCTTC.

Many counts were recorded for this clonotype. The chain uses TRBV5-1 and TRBJ2-7; TRBD1 is a possible D gene (5 bases). Trimming shortened V by 4 bases and J by 2 bases, and 13 bases separated the two germline ends. CDR3 length: 14 residues. Germline-derived CDR1 and CDR2 are SGHRS and YFSETQ. The CDR3 DNA reads TGCGCCAGCAGCGTCGACAGTGGGACCTACGAGCAGTACTTC. The encoded protein is CASSVDSGTYEQYF.

A note on this clonotype: Possible read error: a much larger clone is one base away. This chain connects TRBV2 to TRBJ1-2; D remains unclear. Per the germline V gene, CDR1 is SNHLY and CDR2 is FYNNEI. The CDR3 consists of 14 residues. The CDR3 bases are TGTGCCAGCAGTGAACAGGTGGGGAACTATGGCTACGCCTTC. It specifies CASSEQVGNYGYAF. Together with reference TRBV2 and TRBJ1-2, the CDR3 gives the full variable domain: EPEVTQTPSHQVTQMGQEVILRCVPISNHLYFYWYRQILGQKVEFLVSFYNNEISEKSEIFDDQFSVERPDGSNFTLKIRSTKLEDSAMYFCASSEQVGNYGYAFGSGTRLTVV.

The table lists this clonotype with a count of one. One base away lies a much larger clone, so this may be a sequencing read error. V is TRBV25-1 and J is TRBJ1-1; perhaps TRBD1 as D (5 bases). V gave up 3 bases and J gave up 2 bases, with 19 bases separating them. Germline CDR1 is MGHDK and CDR2 is SYGVNS. The CDR3 loop spans 17 amino acids. CDR3 sequence reads: CASSEGFGKGPNTEAFF. CDR3 in DNA: TGTGCCAGCAGTGAGGGGTTTGGAAAGGGGCCAAACACTGAAGCTTTCTTT.

Only a few counts were recorded for this clonotype. V usage is TRBV19 and J usage is TRBJ1-1; the D gene is possibly TRBD1 (5 bases). This CDR3 is built from 15 residues. Germline assignment: CDR1 LNHDA and CDR2 SQIVND (reference sequence). Trimming pared 6 bases from V and 0 bases from J, leaving 14 bases between. CDR3 DNA sequence: TGTGCCAGTAGCGCTCAGGGTACGTTGAACACTGAAGCTTTCTTT. It translates to CASSAQGTLNTEAFF. Complete variable domain (other parts from reference TRBV19 and TRBJ1-1): DGGITQSPKYLFRKEGQNVTLSCEQNLNHDAMYWYRQDPGQGLRLIYYSQIVNDFQKGDIAEGYSVSREKKESFPLTVTSAQKNPTAFYLCASSAQGTLNTEAFFGQGTRLTVV.

This clonotype has ten or more counts. This chain connects TRBV27 to TRBJ2-7; perhaps TRBD1 as D (5 bases). V was clipped by 3 bases and J by 2 bases, with 8 bases between them. Germline-derived CDR1 and CDR2 are MNHEY and SMNVEV (reference sequence). The CDR3 runs 13 residues. CDR3 residues: CASSLTEAYEQYF. DNA of the CDR3: TGTGCCAGCAGTTTGACAGAGGCCTACGAGCAGTACTTC.

The chain uses TRBV20-1 and TRBJ2-1; 8 positions agree with TRBD1. Germline loops: CDR1 DFQATT, CDR2 SNEGSKA (reference sequence). CDR3 size: 16 residues. V was pared by 7 bases and J by 5 bases, with 16 bases of the junction left unmatched. The CDR3 loop reads CSVAFLETGGNNEQFF. CDR3 nucleotides: TGCAGTGTCGCATTTCTAGAAACAGGGGGAAACAATGAGCAGTTCTTC.

This clonotype came up many times. The V call is TRBV7-6, the J call TRBJ2-1, with 10 bases matching TRBD2. The CDR3 covers 15 residues. Germline loops: CDR1 SGHVS, CDR2 FNYEAQ. J was trimmed by 10 bases and V by 0 bases; bases with no gene match: 6. CDR3 in DNA: TGTGCCAGCAGCTTAGCCCCTAGCGGGGGAAAAGAGCAGTTCTTC. It encodes CASSLAPSGGKEQFF.

J is TRBJ2-4 and V is TRBV7-2; D is uncertain. V was pared by 4 bases and J by 13 bases, with 20 bases between. From germline, CDR1 is SGHTA and CDR2 FQGNSA. The CDR3 runs 14 residues. The CDR3 sequence: CASSSQLVLNGQYF. The CDR3 DNA reads TGTGCCAGCAGCTCCCAGCTAGTGCTGAACGGGCAGTACTTC. Combining the CDR3 with reference TRBV7-2 and TRBJ2-4 gives the whole variable domain GAGVSQSPSNKVTEKGKDVELRCDPISGHTALYWYRQSLGQGLEFLIYFQGNSAPDKSGLPSDRFSAERTGGSVSTLTIQRTQQEDSAVYLCASSSQLVLNGQYFGAGTRLSVL.

As to this clonotype: A much larger clone is a single base away; this may be a read error. The gene calls are TRBV7-7 and TRBJ2-1, with 9 positions matching TRBD2. The CDR3 consists of 14 residues. Germline CDR1 is SSHAT and CDR2 is FNYEAQ (reference sequence). The CDR3 DNA is TGTGCTAGCAGCCTAGCGGGGACCGGGAATGAGCAGTTCTTC. Protein: CASSLAGTGNEQFF.

Many counts were recorded for this clonotype. The genes are TRBV5-1 and TRBJ2-7; TRBD1 matches at 10 bases. CDR1 and CDR2 from the germline V gene are SGHRS and YFSETQ. The CDR3 totals 16 residues. The junction had 11 bases not matched to a gene; V was cut back by 3 bases and J by 5 bases. The CDR3, as DNA: TGCGCCAGCAGCTACGGACCGGGACAGGGGATCGACGAGCAGTACTTC. It codes for CASSYGPGQGIDEQYF.

V gene TRBV7-2 combines with J gene TRBJ2-1; perhaps TRBD2 as D (6 bases). The CDR3 is 12 amino acids. Trimming left V 5 bases short and J 10 bases short, with 12 bases between. Germline V gene sequence: CDR1 SGHTA, CDR2 FQGNSA. The CDR3 loop is CASSEVGLEQFF. CDR3 DNA: TGTGCCAGCAGCGAAGTGGGACTCGAGCAGTTCTTC.

This clonotype was found a few times. The V and J genes are TRBV6-5 and TRBJ1-2; D uncertain. Germline V CDR1 and CDR2: MNHEY, SVGAGI. The CDR3 consists of 14 residues. The germline V and J ends were trimmed by 0 bases and 6 bases, with 11 bases remaining between them. The CDR3 sequence is CASSYSIGIDGYTF. The DNA for the CDR3 is TGTGCCAGCAGTTACTCGATTGGGATTGATGGCTACACCTTC.

Only a few counts were recorded for this clonotype. The chain is built from TRBV6-6 and TRBJ2-7; 9 bases line up with TRBD2. CDR3 length equals 12 residues. Looked up from germline, CDR1 is MNHNY and CDR2 is SVGAGI (reference sequence). Unmatched junction bases numbered 3, after V lost 8 bases and J lost 4 bases. The CDR3 sequence is CASGGGGYEQYF. CDR3 DNA sequence: TGTGCCAGCGGCGGGGGGGGTTACGAGCAGTACTTC.

The sample holds many counts of this clonotype. This chain uses TRBV6-2 or TRBV6-3 with TRBJ2-6; 11 bases line up with TRBD1. The junction had 8 bases not matched to a gene; V was cut back by 4 bases and J by 3 bases. The germline gives CDR1 MNHEY, CDR2 SVGEGT. The CDR3 covers 18 residues. The CDR3 nucleotides read TGTGCCAGCAGTTCCTTTGGACAGGGGGCTGGTGGGGCCAACGTCCTGACTTTC. Protein product: CASSSFGQGAGGANVLTF.

V gene TRBV9 combines with J gene TRBJ1-1, with D hard to call. V dropped 6 bases and J dropped 2 bases, with 8 bases sitting between them. The CDR3 spans 12 residues. Germline loops: CDR1 SGDLS, CDR2 YYNGEE. The CDR3 region is CASTLHNTEAFF. The CDR3, as DNA: TGTGCCAGCACCTTACATAACACTGAAGCTTTCTTT.

This rearrangement joins TRBV7-2 to TRBJ2-4; weak D call: TRBD2 (6 bases). TRBJ2-7 matches the DNA end more closely, so the J call is doubtful. The CDR3 extends over 15 amino acids. The V gene's germline CDR1 is SGHTA and CDR2 FQGNSA. CDR3 bases: TGTACCAGCAGTCCCCTAGCGCTCCGAGTCTACGAGCAGTACTTC. Translation: CTSSPLALRVYEQYF.

This clonotype was seen at least ten times. This chain uses TRBV9 with TRBJ2-1; 9 nucleotides match TRBD2. CDR1 and CDR2 from the germline V gene are SGDLS and YYNGEE. V dropped 0 bases and J dropped 4; count of bases not matched to a gene: 5. The CDR3 length is 16 residues. The CDR3 nucleotides are TGTGCCAGCAGCGTAGGGGCGGGGGGGCGGTACAATGAGCAGTTCTTC. Its protein is CASSVGAGGRYNEQFF. The complete variable domain, with remaining parts taken from reference TRBV9 and TRBJ2-1, reads DSGVTQTPKHLITATGQRVTLRCSPRSGDLSVYWYQQSLDQGLQFLIQYYNGEERAKGNILERFSAQQFPDLHSELNLSSLELGDSALYFCASSVGAGGRYNEQFFGPGTRLTVL.

The chain combines TRBV20-1 with TRBJ2-7; 11 nucleotides align to TRBD1. V was pared by 3 bases and J by 4 bases, with 5 bases of the junction left unmatched. The CDR3 is 14 amino acids. From germline, CDR1 is DFQATT and CDR2 SNEGSKA (reference sequence). The CDR3 sequence: CSASGRDRGYEQYF. The CDR3 DNA reads as TGCAGTGCTAGCGGTCGGGACAGGGGGTACGAGCAGTACTTC.

This clonotype appeared a few times. The chain joins TRBV20-1 to TRBJ1-4, with D unresolved. Trimming took 0 bases from V and 3 from J, leaving 8 bases between them. CDR3 length equals 14 residues. Germline V CDR1 and CDR2: DFQATT, SNEGSKA (reference sequence). The CDR3 protein is CSARDGGANEKLFF. In DNA, the CDR3 is TGCAGTGCTAGAGATGGCGGGGCTAATGAAAAACTGTTTTTT.

This clonotype was seen repeatedly, ten times or more. The V gene is TRBV28, the J gene TRBJ2-3; 8 bases map to TRBD1. With 7 bases clipped from V and 2 bases from J, the junction kept 5 bases outside the gene matches. This CDR3 comprises 14 residues. Germline-derived CDR1 and CDR2 are MDHEN and SYDVKM. The CDR3 loop is CASTRTGPTDTQYF. The CDR3 DNA follows: TGTGCCAGCACCAGGACAGGGCCCACAGATACGCAGTATTTT.

Turning to this clonotype: A much larger clone differs by one base, so this may be a read error. The V and J genes are TRBV5-5 and TRBJ2-1; 10 bases are shared with TRBD2. Germline lookup yields CDR1 SGHKS and CDR2 YYEKEE (reference sequence). The CDR3 sequence is 15 residues long. V gave up 4 bases and J gave up 7 bases; unmatched junction bases: 8. CDR3 residues: CASSMSGGDVNEQFF. The CDR3 DNA follows: TGTGCCAGCAGCATGAGCGGGGGGGATGTGAATGAGCAGTTCTTC.